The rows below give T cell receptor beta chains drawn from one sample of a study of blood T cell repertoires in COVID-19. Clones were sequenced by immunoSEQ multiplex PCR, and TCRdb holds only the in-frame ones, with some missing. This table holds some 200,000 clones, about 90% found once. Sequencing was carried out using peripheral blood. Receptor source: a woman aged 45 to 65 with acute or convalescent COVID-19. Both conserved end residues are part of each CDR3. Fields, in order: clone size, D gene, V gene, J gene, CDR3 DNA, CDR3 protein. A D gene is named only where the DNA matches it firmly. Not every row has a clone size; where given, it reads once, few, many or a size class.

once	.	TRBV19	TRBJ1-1	TGTGCCAGTAGATTTGGGGCAGCCTGGGACACTGAAGCTTTCTTT	CASRFGAAWDTEAFF
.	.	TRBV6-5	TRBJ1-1	TGTGCCAGCAGTTTCCAGGCCACATCGAACACTGAAGCTTTCTTT	CASSFQATSNTEAFF
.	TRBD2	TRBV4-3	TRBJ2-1	TGCGCCAGCAGCCAAGTTCTAGCGGGAGCAAACAATGAGCAGTTCTTC	CASSQVLAGANNEQFF
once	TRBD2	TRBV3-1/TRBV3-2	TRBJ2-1	TGTGCCAGCAGCCAGCTGGGACTAGCGGACGAGCAGTTCTTC	CASSQLGLADEQFF
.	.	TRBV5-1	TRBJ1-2	TGCGCCAGCAGCTTGGCGGGGTCCAGGGAGGCCCCAAGGTATGGCTACACCTTC	CASSLAGSREAPRYGYTF
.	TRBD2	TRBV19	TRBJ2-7	TGTGCCAGTAGTCCACTAGCGGGAGGAGAATCCGAGCAGTACTTC	CASSPLAGGESEQYF
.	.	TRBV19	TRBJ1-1	TGTGCCAGTAGTATAGGGACAGCCGAAGCTTTCTTT	CASSIGTAEAFF
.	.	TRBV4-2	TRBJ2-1	TGTGCCAGCAGCTCCAAAACGGGCAATGAGCAGTTCTTC	CASSSKTGNEQFF
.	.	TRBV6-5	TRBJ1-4	TGTGCCAGCAAGGCGGCAGGAGGATTAGGAAAACTGTTTTTT	CASKAAGGLGKLFF
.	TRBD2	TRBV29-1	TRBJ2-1	TGCAGCGTTCCCGGGGGGGGTAATCCGTTCTTC	CSVPGGGNPFF
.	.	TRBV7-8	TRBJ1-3	TGTGCCAGCAGCCCCGGGTCCTTTGGAAACACCATATATTTT	CASSPGSFGNTIYF
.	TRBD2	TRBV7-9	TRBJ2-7	TGTGCCAGCAGCTTAGAGCGGGAGGGGATCTACGAGCAGTACTTC	CASSLEREGIYEQYF
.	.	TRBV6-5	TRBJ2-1	TGTGCCAGCAGAAAGGAGGACAGCTCCTACAATGAGCAGTTCTTC	CASRKEDSSYNEQFF
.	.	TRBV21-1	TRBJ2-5	TGTGCCAGCAGCAAAGTAAAAGGGGGTGGTCGAGAGACCCAGTACTTC	CASSKVKGGGRETQYF
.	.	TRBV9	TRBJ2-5	TGTGCCAGCAGCGTAGGGGGCCGTATCCACCAAGAGACCCAGTACTTC	CASSVGGRIHQETQYF
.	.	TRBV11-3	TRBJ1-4	TGTGCCAGCAGCTTGGGGGGGGACACCTCAACTAATGAAAAACTGTTTTTT	CASSLGGDTSTNEKLFF
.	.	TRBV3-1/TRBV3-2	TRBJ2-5	TGTGCCAGCAGCCGACTACTTGCGGGATGGCTGAAGACCCAGTACTTC	CASSRLLAGWLKTQYF
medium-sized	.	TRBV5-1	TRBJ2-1	TGCGCCAGCAGCTCCCTCTCCTACAATGAGCAGTTCTTC	CASSSLSYNEQFF
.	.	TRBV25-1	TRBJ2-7	TGTGCCAGCGCCGATCCCAGCGGGTGGCTCGGGGAGCAGTACTTC	CASADPSGWLGEQYF
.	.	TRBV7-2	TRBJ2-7	TGTGCCAGCAGCTTAGAAGGGATCGCGGGCGAGCAGTACTTC	CASSLEGIAGEQYF
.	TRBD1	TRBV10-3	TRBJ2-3	TGTGCCTTTAGAGACGGACAGGCTGGCACAGATACGCAGTATTTT	CAFRDGQAGTDTQYF
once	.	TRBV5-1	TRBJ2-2	TGCGCCAGCAGCTCTACTCCCTCCCCGAACACCGGGGAGCTGTTTTTT	CASSSTPSPNTGELFF
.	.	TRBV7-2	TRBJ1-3	TGTGCCAGCAGCTCGTTAGGGGGTGGAAACACCATATATTTT	CASSSLGGGNTIYF
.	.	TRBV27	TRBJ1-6	TGTGCCAGCAGTATGGGCGGGGTCGGTTCACCCCTCCACTTT	CASSMGGVGSPLHF
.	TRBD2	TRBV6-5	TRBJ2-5	TGTGCCAGCAGCCCCGGGACTAGCGGGGTCGAGACCCAGTACTTC	CASSPGTSGVETQYF
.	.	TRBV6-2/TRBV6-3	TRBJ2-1	TGTGCCAGCAGCCTGGACACTTACAATGAGCAGTTCTTC	CASSLDTYNEQFF
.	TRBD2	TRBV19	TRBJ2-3	TGTGCCAGTAGTATAGGGGTAGCGGGTTTCACAGATACGCAGTATTTT	CASSIGVAGFTDTQYF
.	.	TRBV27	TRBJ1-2	TGTGCCAGCAGTTCTCAGTCTAACTATGGCTACACCTTC	CASSSQSNYGYTF
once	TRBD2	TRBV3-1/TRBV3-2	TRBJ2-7	TGTGCCAGCAGCCTAACTCGGCTAGCGGGTTACGAGCAGTACTTC	CASSLTRLAGYEQYF
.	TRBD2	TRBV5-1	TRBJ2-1	TGCGCCAGCAGCTGGGCGAACTTAGGCGGGGGGTCTGGTGAGCAGTTCTTC	CASSWANLGGGSGEQFF
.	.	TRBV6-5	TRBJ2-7	TGTGCCACACGGGGACACGACCTATACGAGCAGTACTTC	CATRGHDLYEQYF
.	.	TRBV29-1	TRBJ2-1	TGCAGCGTCGGGGAAACCTACAATGAGCAGTTCTTC	CSVGETYNEQFF
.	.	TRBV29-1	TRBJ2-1	TGCAGCGTGGGACCGGAAGTAGCGGTGGGGAATGAGCAGTTCTTC	CSVGPEVAVGNEQFF
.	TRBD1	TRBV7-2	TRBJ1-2	TGTGCCAGCAGCTTAGGGACAGGGGTTGGCTACACCTTC	CASSLGTGVGYTF
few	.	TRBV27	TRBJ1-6	TGTGCCAGCAGTCTCTGGAGTGATTCACCCCTCCACTTT	CASSLWSDSPLHF
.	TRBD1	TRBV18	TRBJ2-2	TGTGCCAGCTCAACCACCGGGACAGGGGCCGGGGAGCTGTTTTTT	CASSTTGTGAGELFF
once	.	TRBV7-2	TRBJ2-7	TGTGCCAGCAGCTCCACAGGGTCCTTCTCCTACGAGCAGTACTTC	CASSSTGSFSYEQYF
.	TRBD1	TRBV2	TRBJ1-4	TGTGCCAGCCGAGAGGGACAGGGGTACGAAAAACTGTTTTTT	CASREGQGYEKLFF
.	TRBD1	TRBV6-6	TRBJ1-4	TGTGCCAGCAGAACGGGACAGGAGGCTAATGAAAAACTGTTTTTT	CASRTGQEANEKLFF
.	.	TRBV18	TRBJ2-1	TGTGCCAGCTCAACGTTGAGCGATGAGCAGTTCTTC	CASSTLSDEQFF
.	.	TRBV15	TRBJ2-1	TGTGCCACCGCGGGACAGTTATACAATGAGCAGTTCTTC	CATAGQLYNEQFF
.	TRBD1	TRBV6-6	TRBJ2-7	TGTGCCAGCAGTCCCAGGACAGGGTTAACCTACGAGCAGTACTTC	CASSPRTGLTYEQYF